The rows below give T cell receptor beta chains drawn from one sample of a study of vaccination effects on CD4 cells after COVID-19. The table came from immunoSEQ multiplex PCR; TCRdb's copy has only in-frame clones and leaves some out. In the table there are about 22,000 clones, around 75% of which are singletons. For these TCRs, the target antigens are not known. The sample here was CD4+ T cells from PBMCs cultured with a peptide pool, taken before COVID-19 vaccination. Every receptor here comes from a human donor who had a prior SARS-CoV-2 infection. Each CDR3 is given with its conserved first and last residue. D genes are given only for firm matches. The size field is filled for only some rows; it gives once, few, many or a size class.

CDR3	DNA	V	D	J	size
CASSLFGEASKGDEQYF	TGCGCCAGCAGCTTGTTTGGGGAGGCTTCGAAAGGCGACGAGCAGTACTTC	TRBV5-1	-	TRBJ2-7	-
CASSQEQVTGTQYF	TGTGCCAGCAGCCAAGAACAAGTCACGGGAACGCAGTATTTT	TRBV14	-	TRBJ2-3	-
CASSRDRHQPQHF	TGTGCCAGCAGCCGGGACAGACATCAGCCCCAGCATTTT	TRBV6-5	TRBD1	TRBJ1-5	-
CASSPTGLQETQYF	TGTGCCAGCAGCCCCACAGGGTTACAAGAGACCCAGTACTTC	TRBV7-3	-	TRBJ2-5	few
CASTPTRYRRETYNEQFF	TGTGCCAGCACCCCGACACGGTATCGACGGGAGACCTACAATGAGCAGTTCTTC	TRBV7-3	-	TRBJ2-1	few
CASSFTYLTYEQYF	TGTGCCAGCAGTTTCACATACCTTACCTACGAGCAGTACTTC	TRBV6-5	-	TRBJ2-7	-
CASSTGQYSYEQYF	TGTGCCAGCAGCACCGGACAGTACTCCTACGAGCAGTACTTC	TRBV11-3	-	TRBJ2-7	-
CASSLAASGSYEQYF	TGTGCCAGCAGCTTGGCCGCGAGCGGATCCTACGAGCAGTACTTC	TRBV5-4	-	TRBJ2-7	-
CATRGTGTSYEQYF	TGTGCCACCAGGGGGACAGGGACGTCCTACGAGCAGTACTTC	TRBV6-5	TRBD1	TRBJ2-7	-
CASSLSPPDTQYF	TGTGCCAGCAGTTTATCCCCCCCAGATACGCAGTATTTT	TRBV12-3/TRBV12-4	-	TRBJ2-3	-
CASSSGRGRASDEQFF	TGTGCCAGCAGCTCGGGACGAGGGAGGGCCTCGGATGAGCAGTTCTTC	TRBV2	TRBD2	TRBJ2-1	-
CASSPRTGGETQYF	TGTGCCAGCTCACCACGGACAGGGGGAGAGACCCAGTACTTC	TRBV18	TRBD1	TRBJ2-5	-
CASSLALRTGELFF	TGTGCCAGCAGCTTAGCTCTCCGAACCGGGGAGCTGTTTTTT	TRBV7-9	-	TRBJ2-2	few
CASSLGYRASGNTIYF	TGCGCCAGCAGCTTGGGGTACAGGGCATCTGGAAACACCATATATTTT	TRBV5-1	-	TRBJ1-3	once
CSARDRDTQYF	TGCAGTGCTAGAGACAGGGATACGCAGTATTTT	TRBV20-1	-	TRBJ2-3	once
CASSPTRDRGYTGELFF	TGTGCCAGCAGCCCGACACGTGACAGGGGTTACACCGGGGAGCTGTTTTTT	TRBV7-3	TRBD1	TRBJ2-2	few
CAISPPAGGYNEQFF	TGTGCCATCAGCCCCCCAGCGGGAGGATACAATGAGCAGTTCTTC	TRBV10-3	TRBD2	TRBJ2-1	-
CATSIADRGYSPLHF	TGTGCCACCAGCATAGCAGACAGGGGGTATTCACCCCTCCACTTT	TRBV15	TRBD1	TRBJ1-6	few
CASSYLGGQGGNEQYF	TGCGCCAGCAGTTACTTAGGGGGACAGGGAGGCAACGAGCAGTACTTC	TRBV5-1	TRBD1	TRBJ2-7	-
CASSLENSGGETQYF	TGTGCCAGCAGCTTAGAAAATAGCGGAGGCGAGACCCAGTACTTC	TRBV11-3	-	TRBJ2-5	-